This T cell receptor beta chain was profiled in a study of control samples from healthy donors and cancer patients. Libraries were prepared by immunoSEQ multiplex PCR; TCRdb keeps only in-frame clonotypes and omits some of them. The sample yields around 130,000 clones, approximately 87% seen once. The ends were cut back, 7 bases at V and 1 base at J, with 10 bases in the middle. CDR3 length equals 14 residues. Germline CDR1 is SEHNR and CDR2 is FQNEAQ (reference sequence). The TCR originated in a man aged 25 to 45 in good health. Sequenced sample: blood. The chain combines TRBV7-9 with TRBJ2-2; D gene ambiguous. The DNA of the CDR3 is TGTGCCAGCAACTCATGGGAGAACACCGGGGAGCTGTTTTTT. Protein product: CASNSWENTGELFF.